This T cell receptor (beta chain) was found in a study of identical twins. Broader study findings: Possibly, invariant MAIT and iNKT cells partly confounded zero-insertion analyses.

Germline V lookup: CDR1 SGHRS, CDR2 YFSETQ. The J segment lost 2 bases and the V segment lost 6 bases, leaving 2 bases of the junction unmatched. This CDR3 has 14 residues. This clonotype was seen just once. Its antigen is unidentified. TCRdb processed the 5' RACE reads anew with MiXCR; each CDR3 protein has one entry. Here the sample spans nearly 650,000 distinct CDR3 sequences, just over 7% being singletons. This sample also appeared in a second study, on yellow fever vaccine responses in identical twins.

Sequenced: PBMCs. This TCR came from a woman aged 18-29 years in good health. V is TRBV5-1 and J is TRBJ2-5; TRBD2 agrees at 12 bases. CDR3 bases: TGCGCCAGCACGACTAGCGGGGGACAAGAGACCCAGTACTTC. Translation gives CASTTSGGQETQYF. The entire variable domain, with the rest obtained from reference TRBV5-1 and TRBJ2-5, is as follows: KAGVTQTPRYLIKTRGQQVTLSCSPISGHRSVSWYQQTPGQGLQFLFEYFSETQRNKGNFPGRFSGRQFSNSRSEMNVSTLELGDSALYLCASTTSGGQETQYFGPGTRLLVL.